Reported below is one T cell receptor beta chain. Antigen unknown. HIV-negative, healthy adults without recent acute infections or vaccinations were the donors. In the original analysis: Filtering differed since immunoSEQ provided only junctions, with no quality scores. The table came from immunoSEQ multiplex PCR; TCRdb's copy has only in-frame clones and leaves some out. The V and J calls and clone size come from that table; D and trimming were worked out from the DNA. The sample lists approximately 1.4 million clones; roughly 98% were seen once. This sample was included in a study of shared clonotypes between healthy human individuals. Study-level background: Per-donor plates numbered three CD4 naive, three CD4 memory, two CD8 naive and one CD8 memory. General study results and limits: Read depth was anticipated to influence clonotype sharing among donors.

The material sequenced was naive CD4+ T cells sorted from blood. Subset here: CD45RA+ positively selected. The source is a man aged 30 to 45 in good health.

The CDR3 DNA is TGTGCCAGCAGCAAAGGATCCCTTACGTCTTTACAGGGAGCACAAGAGACCCAGTACTTC. It yields the protein CASSKGSLTSLQGAQETQYF. The rearrangement joins TRBV21-1 to TRBJ2-5; the table gives TRBD1 as D, unverified against the DNA. TRBV21-1 represents a pseudogene. The CDR3 extends over 20 amino acids.